A selection of T cell receptor beta chains follows, all from one sample in a study of blood T cell repertoires in COVID-19. Libraries were prepared by immunoSEQ multiplex PCR; TCRdb keeps only in-frame clonotypes and omits some of them. The table has around 180,000 clones, roughly 80% seen once. The specimen sequenced was PBMCs or T cells enriched from blood (not recorded which). These receptors all stem from a man aged 45 to 65 who had recovered from COVID-19. CDR3s include the opening cysteine and the closing phenylalanine or tryptophan.

V	J	CDR3
TRBV27	TRBJ1-6	CASSRPAGDSPLHF
TRBV27	TRBJ2-1	CASSLRGEGLAGNNEQFF
TRBV3-1/TRBV3-2	TRBJ2-7	CASSPDFSYEQYF
TRBV23-1	TRBJ1-5	CASRCEDRSNQPQHF
TRBV9	TRBJ2-1	CASSVALTDEQFF
TRBV7-9	TRBJ2-7	CASTLAGGPSEQYF
TRBV5-5	TRBJ1-2	CASIPHPGQGQGYGYTF
TRBV7-3	TRBJ2-6	CASSARQGSGANVLTF
TRBV3-1/TRBV3-2	TRBJ1-6	CASSQGQGNSPLHF
TRBV29-1	TRBJ1-4	CSGRGGDEKLFF
TRBV4-1	TRBJ1-1	CASSQDRKRDRGAFF
TRBV5-1	TRBJ2-2	CASSLAGADTGELFF
TRBV10-1	TRBJ2-2	CARTRPQGTGELFF
TRBV4-1	TRBJ2-7	CASSQDQGANYEQYF
TRBV2	TRBJ1-1	CASSEVGGNTEAFF
TRBV7-6	TRBJ1-3	CASSSTGLPGTTIYF
TRBV9	TRBJ2-3	CASSVGLLAGATDTQYF
TRBV5-1	TRBJ2-6	CASGGITPSGANVLTF
TRBV4-1	TRBJ2-1	CASSQDAAGRFYNEQFF
TRBV3-1/TRBV3-2	TRBJ1-2	CASTRFTGGSSAGYTF
TRBV29-1	TRBJ2-3	CSVAGRESSTDTQYF
TRBV5-5	TRBJ2-3	CASSLDPNRDTQYF
TRBV11-2	TRBJ2-2	CASSGTGTDTGELFF
TRBV7-9	TRBJ1-1	CASSLETGANTEAFF
TRBV5-1	TRBJ2-3	CASSLLPSSTDTQYF
TRBV3-1/TRBV3-2	TRBJ1-6	CASSPRDRGHNSPLHF
TRBV27	TRBJ1-1	CASSLSLGLTEAFF
TRBV18	TRBJ1-1	CASSLNPGQGSEAFF
TRBV6-1	TRBJ1-2	CASSEGRQLYGYTF
TRBV2	TRBJ1-5	CASSGGENQPQHF
TRBV6-5	TRBJ2-7	CASMGGDTKTEQYF
TRBV28	TRBJ1-3	CASSQRSGSSILSGNTIYF
TRBV2	TRBJ1-1	CASTERDGRNTEAFF
TRBV2	TRBJ1-1	CASTEGVSGRAFF
TRBV7-9	TRBJ1-3	CASRGGLPGNTIYF
TRBV3-1/TRBV3-2	TRBJ1-2	CASSPTGQGHGYTF